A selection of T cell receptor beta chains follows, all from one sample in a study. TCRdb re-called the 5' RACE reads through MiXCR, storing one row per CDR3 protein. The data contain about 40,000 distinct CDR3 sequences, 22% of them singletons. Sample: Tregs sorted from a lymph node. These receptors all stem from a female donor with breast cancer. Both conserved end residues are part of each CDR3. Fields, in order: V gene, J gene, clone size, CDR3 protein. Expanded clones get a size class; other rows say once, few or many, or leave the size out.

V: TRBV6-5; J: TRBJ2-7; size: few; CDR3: CASREKSFPYEQYF
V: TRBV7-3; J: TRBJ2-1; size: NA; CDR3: CASSPQMTSGRAIYNEQFF
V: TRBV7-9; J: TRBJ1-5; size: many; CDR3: CASSPGQGNQPQHF
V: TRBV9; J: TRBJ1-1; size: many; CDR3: CASSTGPETRSTEAFF
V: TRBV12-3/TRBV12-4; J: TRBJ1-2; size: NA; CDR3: CASSLASLGRAVHLDYTF
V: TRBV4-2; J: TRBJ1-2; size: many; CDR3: CASRLITGGRDGYTF
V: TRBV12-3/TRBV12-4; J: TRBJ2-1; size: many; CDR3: CASSLGASNEQFF
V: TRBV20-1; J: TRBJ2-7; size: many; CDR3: CSAEDELGYEQYF
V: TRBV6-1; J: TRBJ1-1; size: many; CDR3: CASSETGFSEAFF
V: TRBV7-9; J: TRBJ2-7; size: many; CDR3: CASSIDRVAEQYF
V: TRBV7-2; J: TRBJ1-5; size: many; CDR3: CASSRIPGPPGQPQHF
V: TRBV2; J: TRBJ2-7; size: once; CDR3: CASREPRGGRMGKQYF
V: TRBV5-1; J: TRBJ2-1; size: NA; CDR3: CASSLVRFGLEESYNEQFF
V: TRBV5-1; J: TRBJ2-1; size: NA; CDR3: CASSVGTSGLNEQFF
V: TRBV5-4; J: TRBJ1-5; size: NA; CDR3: CASSPGARGRRSNQPQHF
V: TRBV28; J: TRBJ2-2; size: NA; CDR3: CASSLQVHVRELFF
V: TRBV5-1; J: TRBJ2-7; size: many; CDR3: CASSLGQGGNNEQYF
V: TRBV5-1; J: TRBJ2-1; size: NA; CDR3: CASSTGQGMDEQFF
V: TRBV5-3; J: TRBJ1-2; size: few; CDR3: CARSKGQGEEGYTF
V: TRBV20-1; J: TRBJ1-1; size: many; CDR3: CSAIRGQTEAFF
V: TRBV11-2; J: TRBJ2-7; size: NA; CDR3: CASSLFQGDSYEQYF
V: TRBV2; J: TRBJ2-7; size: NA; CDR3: CASSSGDRDYEQYF
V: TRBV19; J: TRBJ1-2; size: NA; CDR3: CASSITGSDYGYTF
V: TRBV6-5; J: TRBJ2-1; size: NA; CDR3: CASRTSLVSYEQFF
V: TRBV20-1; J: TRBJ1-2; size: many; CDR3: CSARDGTDRSYTF
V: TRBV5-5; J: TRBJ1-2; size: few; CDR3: CASSLGRRRTTGFDYGYTF
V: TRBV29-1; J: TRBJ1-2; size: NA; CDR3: CSVTGVSPYNYGYTF
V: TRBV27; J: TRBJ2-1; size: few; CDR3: CASSLNLGRAKSYNEQFF
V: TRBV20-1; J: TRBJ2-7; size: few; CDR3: CSAQPGPLFYEQYF
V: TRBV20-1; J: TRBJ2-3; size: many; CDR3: CSASLTVPDTQYF
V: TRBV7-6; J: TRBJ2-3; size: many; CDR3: CASSLGGSAPDTQYF
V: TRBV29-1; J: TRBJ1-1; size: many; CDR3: CSATGGLNTEAFF
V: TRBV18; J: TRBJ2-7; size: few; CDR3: CASSSSGTSGKSSYEQYF
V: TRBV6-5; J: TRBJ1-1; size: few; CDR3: CASSPGTELNTEAFF
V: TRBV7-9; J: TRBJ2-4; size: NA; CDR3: CASSLFSGQGAKNIQYF
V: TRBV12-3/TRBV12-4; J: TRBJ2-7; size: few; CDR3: CASSRGEYEQYF
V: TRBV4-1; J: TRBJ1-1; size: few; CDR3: CASSQVQGTGEAFF
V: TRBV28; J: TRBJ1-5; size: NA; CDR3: CASSLPPYSNQPQHF
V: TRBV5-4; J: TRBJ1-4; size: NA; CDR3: CAGSRTGQSFNEKLFF
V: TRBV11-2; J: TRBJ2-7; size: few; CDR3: CASSFSGQGLYEQYF
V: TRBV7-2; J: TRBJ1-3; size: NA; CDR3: CASSQKKMRLDSGNTIYF
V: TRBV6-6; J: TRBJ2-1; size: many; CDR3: CASSYAPAGKHNEQFF
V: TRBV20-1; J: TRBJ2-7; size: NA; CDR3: CSAPGGTGVYEQYF
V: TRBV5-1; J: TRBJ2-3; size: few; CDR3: CASSLASGVSTDTQYF
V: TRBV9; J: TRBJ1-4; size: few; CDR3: CASSVEGHGGEKLFF
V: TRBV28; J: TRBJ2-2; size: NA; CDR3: CASSNLRDTGELFF